These 25 T cell receptor beta chains were sequenced from one sample in a study of response to subunit inactivated influenza vaccine. TCRdb called the RT-PCR reads again in MiXCR, with one record for every CDR3 protein. The table includes hundreds of thousands of distinct CDR3 sequences, about 20% detected once. The starting material was PBMCs from blood, obtained roughly 20 months after vaccination. The origin of the receptors is a man aged 50-75 years who received an inactivated influenza vaccine.

The chain has TRBV6-1 and TRBJ2-3, with 8 bases that match TRBD1. Losses at the gene ends were 10 bases for V and 2 bases for J; bases not matched to a gene: 8. The germline CDR1 and CDR2 sequences are MNHNS and SASEGT. The length of the CDR3 is 14 residues. The chain's CDR3 is CATVTGESTDTQYF. The CDR3 DNA reads as TGTGCCACGGTGACAGGGGAGTCCACAGATACGCAGTATTTT.

The chain combines TRBV7-9 with TRBJ1-3; 8 positions match TRBD1. The CDR3 covers 15 residues. Germline values: CDR1 SEHNR, CDR2 FQNEAQ (reference sequence). V gave up 4 bases and J gave up 6 bases; unmatched junction bases: 8. The CDR3 loop is CASSSWTGMENTIYF. As DNA, the CDR3 is TGTGCCAGCAGCTCTTGGACAGGGATGGAAAACACCATATATTTT.

The chain uses TRBV4-3 and TRBJ2-1; D is undetermined. CDR1 is LGHNA and CDR2 is YSLEER in the germline V gene. The CDR3 is made up of 17 amino acids. Trimming shortened V by 0 bases and J by 5 bases, and 17 bases separated the two germline ends. The CDR3 here is CASSQDLKPSSDNEQFF. CDR3 coding DNA: TGCGCCAGCAGCCAAGATCTGAAGCCTTCAAGTGACAATGAGCAGTTCTTC.

The chain recombines TRBV3-1 with TRBJ1-1; D is uncertain. V lost 2 bases and J 0 bases, leaving 4 bases between the germline ends. This CDR3 has 13 residues. From germline, CDR1 is LGHDT and CDR2 YNNKEL (reference sequence). The CDR3 spells CASSQWVNTEAFF. As DNA, the CDR3 is TGTGCCAGCAGCCAATGGGTGAACACTGAAGCTTTCTTT.

V and J are TRBV5-1 and TRBJ2-2; D is possibly TRBD1 (6 bases). V was clipped by 4 bases and J by 3 bases, with 10 bases between them. The germline gives CDR1 SGHRS, CDR2 YFSETQ. This CDR3 is built from 14 residues. For the CDR3, the DNA is TGCGCCAGCAGCACGGACAGTTACACCGGGGAGCTGTTTTTT. It yields the protein CASSTDSYTGELFF.

The rearrangement joins TRBV6-4 to TRBJ2-1; a possible D gene is TRBD2 (6 bases). The CDR3 sequence is 15 residues long. Trimming cost V 3 bases and J 3 bases, with 12 bases left between them. Germline V gives CDR1 MRHNA, CDR2 SNTAGT. This CDR3 reads CASSEGSGDYNEQFF. The CDR3, as DNA: TGTGCCAGCAGTGAAGGTAGCGGAGACTACAATGAGCAGTTCTTC.

The table lists this clonotype with a few counts. The genes are TRBV10-3 and TRBJ2-2, with a possible D match to TRBD2 (5 bases). The CDR3 is 16 amino acids. V lost 7 bases to trimming and J lost 4 bases, with 19 bases between them. In germline, CDR1 is ENHRY, CDR2 SYGVKD. The chain's CDR3 is CAITPPGSVATGELFF. CDR3 DNA: TGTGCCATCACCCCTCCTGGTAGCGTTGCCACCGGGGAGCTGTTTTTT.

This clonotype was recorded a few times. V and J are TRBV11-2 and TRBJ1-5, with D uncertain. V was pared by 1 base and J by 4 bases, with 11 bases between. The length of the CDR3 is 15 residues. Germline V gene lookup returns CDR1 SGHAT and CDR2 FQNNGV. The CDR3 DNA follows: TGTGCCAGCAGCTTAGCTGGGAGGGTGAATCAGCCCCAGCATTTT. It codes for CASSLAGRVNQPQHF.

The chain employs TRBV28 and TRBJ2-5; 11 nucleotides match TRBD2. CDR1 is MDHEN, CDR2 SYDVKM, per germline. V trimming: 5 bases; J trimming: 2 bases; junction bases outside the gene matches: 4. The CDR3 runs to 15 residues. The CDR3 spells CASSPIAGGQETQYF. The DNA for the CDR3 is TGTGCCAGCAGTCCAATAGCGGGGGGGCAAGAGACCCAGTACTTC.

CDR3 nucleotides: TGTGCCACCAGCAGAGATCTGGGGGCAGGGGCCAACGTCCTGACTTTC. Its protein is CATSRDLGAGANVLTF. The gene calls are TRBV15 and TRBJ2-6; maybe TRBD1 (6 bases). Trimming took 0 bases from V and 4 from J, leaving 10 bases between them. The CDR3 is made up of 16 amino acids. Germline-derived CDR1 and CDR2 are LNHNV and YYDKDF (reference sequence).

In this sample, this clonotype turned up many times. V gene TRBV7-2 combines with J gene TRBJ2-5, with D perhaps matching TRBD2 (6 bases). The CDR3 totals 13 residues. CDR1 and CDR2 (germline): SGHTA, FQGNSA. Trimming left V 4 bases short and J 5 bases short, with 11 bases between. For the CDR3, the DNA is TGTGCCAGCAGCTGGTCGGAGGGGGAGACCCAGTACTTC. This translates into CASSWSEGETQYF.

CDR3 residues: CASRVLGGTNEKLFF. The CDR3, as DNA: TGTGCCAGCAGGGTTTTAGGGGGGACTAATGAAAAACTGTTTTTT. The rearrangement joins TRBV7-2 to TRBJ1-4; a possible D gene is TRBD1 (6 bases). CDR3 length: 15 residues. The V end lost 6 bases, the J end lost 2 bases, and 13 bases lay between the germline ends. Germline V CDR1 and CDR2: SGHTA, FQGNSA.

The chain recombines TRBV20-1 with TRBJ2-3, with 11 nucleotides matching TRBD2. The CDR3 runs to 14 residues. Germline CDR1 DFQATT, CDR2 SNEGSKA (reference sequence). The V gene end was trimmed by 6 bases and the J gene end by 3 bases; junction bases not matched to a gene: 5. The CDR3 sequence: CSAAIAGGTDTQYF. The CDR3 coding sequence is TGCAGTGCAGCAATAGCGGGGGGGACAGATACGCAGTATTTT.

This clonotype has at least ten counts. The chain has TRBV5-1 and TRBJ1-1; TRBD1 aligns across 10 bases. This CDR3 spans 14 amino acids. Germline CDR1 is SGHRS and CDR2 is YFSETQ. V lost 4 bases, J lost 5 bases, and 5 bases stayed unmatched. Written as DNA, the CDR3 is TGCGCCAGCAGCGCCGGGACAGGGGATACTGAAGCTTTCTTT. This sequence encodes CASSAGTGDTEAFF.

There are a few counts of this clonotype. The chain couples TRBV7-2 to TRBJ1-1, with 8 nucleotides matching TRBD1. The junction had 6 bases not matched to a gene; V was cut back by 5 bases and J by 4 bases. This CDR3 comprises 14 residues. CDR1 is SGHTA, CDR2 FQGNSA, per germline. The CDR3, as DNA: TGTGCCAGCAGCGGACAGGGTTTGATCACTGAAGCTTTCTTT. This translates into CASSGQGLITEAFF.

The sample holds a few counts of this clonotype. This chain connects TRBV15 to TRBJ2-4; D gene uncertain. This CDR3 comprises 13 residues. Per germline, CDR1 LNHNV and CDR2 YYDKDF (reference sequence). Trimming took 0 bases from V and 9 from J, leaving 9 bases between them. CDR3 region: CATSRDSQIIQYF. CDR3 coding DNA: TGTGCCACCAGCAGAGATAGTCAGATCATTCAGTACTTC.

This clonotype has more than one count but fewer than ten. The chain combines TRBV6-2 or TRBV6-3 with TRBJ2-1, with D unclear. Trimming removed 0 bases at V and 7 bases at J, with 7 bases between. Germline-derived CDR1 and CDR2 are MNHEY and SVGEGT. This CDR3 contains 13 residues. The CDR3 nucleotides read TGTGCCAGCAGTTACTCGAAACTGAATGAGCAGTTCTTC. Protein sequence: CASSYSKLNEQFF.

The chain has TRBV20-1 and TRBJ2-1; 11 nucleotides align to TRBD2. The CDR3 is made up of 17 amino acids. The V gene end was trimmed by 1 base and the J gene end by 5 bases; junction bases not matched to a gene: 10. Germline CDR1 is DFQATT and CDR2 is SNEGSKA (reference sequence). For the CDR3, the DNA is TGCAGTGCTAGAGGGACTAGCGGGCCTATAGGGCACAATGAGCAGTTCTTC. This codes for CSARGTSGPIGHNEQFF.

This clonotype has more than one count but fewer than ten. The V gene is TRBV5-5, the J gene TRBJ2-7; unclear D gene. Deletions cut 1 base from V and 0 bases from J, with 11 bases between. CDR3 length: 15 residues. CDR1 and CDR2 (germline): SGHKS, YYEKEE (reference sequence). CDR3 loop: CASSLMTVSSYEQYF. The CDR3, as DNA: TGTGCCAGCAGCTTGATGACGGTAAGCTCCTACGAGCAGTACTTC.

This chain joins TRBV5-1 and TRBJ2-3; no clear D gene. The CDR3 is made up of 15 amino acids. V was shortened by 0 bases and J by 4 bases, with 12 bases between the two germline ends. The germline V gene has CDR1 SGHRS and CDR2 YFSETQ. CDR3 residues: CASSLEVTSSDTQYF. In DNA, the CDR3 is TGCGCCAGCAGCTTGGAGGTGACATCTTCAGATACGCAGTATTTT.

J is TRBJ2-4 and V is TRBV6-6, with D perhaps assigned TRBD1 or TRBD2 (5 bases each). This CDR3 spans 13 amino acids. Germline V gives CDR1 MNHNY, CDR2 SVGAGI (reference sequence). With 6 bases removed from V and 5 bases from J, the gap between germline ends came to 11 bases. The CDR3 DNA reads as TGTGCCAGCAGCACCGGGACCGAAAACATTCAGTACTTC. Translating it yields CASSTGTENIQYF.

The chain recombines TRBV28 with TRBJ2-4; a possible D gene is TRBD1 (6 bases). The CDR3 runs 14 residues. V was clipped by 4 bases and J by 5 bases, with 12 bases between them. Germline assignment: CDR1 MDHEN and CDR2 SYDVKM. CDR3 region: CASSWSGAQNIQYF. The CDR3 DNA sequence: TGTGCCAGCAGTTGGTCAGGGGCCCAAAACATTCAGTACTTC.

Only a few counts were recorded for this clonotype. The gene calls are TRBV20-1 and TRBJ2-7; D is possibly TRBD1 (7 bases). This CDR3 is built from 15 residues. Germline V gene sequence: CDR1 DFQATT, CDR2 SNEGSKA (reference sequence). Trimming stripped 3 bases from V and 3 bases from J, with 18 bases between. The CDR3 DNA reads TGCAGTGCTAGTGCGCAGACAGGGAGGAGCTACGAGCAGTACTTC. Amino acid sequence: CSASAQTGRSYEQYF.

The rearrangement links TRBV20-1 to TRBJ1-5, with 9 bases that match TRBD1. The CDR3 is 15 amino acids. CDR1 and CDR2 (germline): DFQATT, SNEGSKA (reference sequence). The V gene end was trimmed by 4 bases and the J gene end by 1 base; junction bases not matched to a gene: 5. The CDR3 loop is CSANTGGTSNQPQHF. The CDR3 coding sequence is TGCAGTGCTAACACAGGGGGCACGAGCAATCAGCCCCAGCATTTT.

The V gene is TRBV12-3 or TRBV12-4, the J gene TRBJ2-1; 9 positions match TRBD2. J was trimmed by 4 bases and V by 3 bases; bases with no gene match: 4. The CDR3 runs to 15 residues. In DNA form, the CDR3 reads TGTGCCAGCAGTTTTAGCGGGAGATCATACAATGAGCAGTTCTTC. Protein: CASSFSGRSYNEQFF.